What follows are 22 T cell receptor beta chains derived from one specimen sequenced in a study of CD8+ T cells in alopecia areata. In a group of about 5 patients, CD4+ cells were sorted into CD25+CD127- cells. Isolated RNA was reverse transcribed into cDNA used as the sequencing template. TCRdb's copy holds only in-frame clones and misses some; the assay was immunoSEQ multiplex PCR. The repertoire holds some 8,000 clones, with about three quarters as singletons. The source material was CD4+ Tregs sorted from blood. These receptors originate from a human donor with alopecia areata.

This clone was picked up a small number of times. The chain is built from TRBV29-1 and TRBJ1-4; TRBD1 matches at 8 bases. V shed 7 bases, J shed 5 bases, and the junction held 6 bases outside the gene matches. CDR1 and CDR2 from the germline V gene are SQVTM and ANQGSEA. There are 13 residues in the CDR3. The DNA for the CDR3 is TGCAGCGGACGACAGGGGAGGAATGAAAAACTGTTTTTT. This codes for CSGRQGRNEKLFF.

The chain joins TRBV20-1 to TRBJ2-5; D not certain. The germline V and J ends were trimmed by 1 base and 4 bases, with 1 base remaining between them. Germline values: CDR1 DFQATT, CDR2 SNEGSKA (reference sequence). The CDR3 is 10 amino acids. The CDR3 is CSARGETQYF. CDR3 in DNA: TGCAGTGCTAGAGGAGAGACCCAGTACTTC.

The chain has TRBV2 and TRBJ1-1; D is ambiguous. From germline, CDR1 is SNHLY and CDR2 FYNNEI. The ends were cut back, 5 bases at V and 4 bases at J, with 11 bases in the middle. CDR3 length equals 13 residues. This CDR3 reads CASSRRETTEAFF. The CDR3 region has the DNA TGTGCCAGCAGTCGAAGGGAAACCACTGAAGCTTTCTTT.

V usage is TRBV6-6 and J usage is TRBJ1-1, with unresolved D. Germline CDR1 MNHNY, CDR2 SVGAGI (reference sequence). The CDR3 extends over 14 amino acids. V lost 0 bases, J lost 1 base, and 6 bases lay in between. In DNA, the CDR3 is TGTGCCAGCAGTTACTCGGGCGGGAACACTGAAGCTTTCTTT. Protein sequence: CASSYSGGNTEAFF.

V gene TRBV2 combines with J gene TRBJ2-2; 9 nucleotides agree with TRBD1. J lost 3 bases, V lost 4 bases, and 3 bases had no gene match. CDR3 length: 15 residues. CDR1 and CDR2 from the germline V gene are SNHLY and FYNNEI. The CDR3 region is CASSAGQGHTGELFF. DNA of the CDR3: TGTGCCAGCAGTGCCGGACAGGGGCACACCGGGGAGCTGTTTTTT. The complete variable domain, with remaining parts taken from reference TRBV2 and TRBJ2-2, reads EPEVTQTPSHQVTQMGQEVILRCVPISNHLYFYWYRQILGQKVEFLVSFYNNEISEKSEIFDDQFSVERPDGSNFTLKIRSTKLEDSAMYFCASSAGQGHTGELFFGEGSRLTVL.

The V call is TRBV18, the J call TRBJ2-1, with TRBD2 matching 10 bases. Germline-derived CDR1 and CDR2 are KGHSH and LQKENI. Trimming removed 3 bases from V and 5 bases from J; junction bases left unmatched: 4. The CDR3 has 15 residues. The CDR3 sequence is CASSPRTSGDNEQFF. CDR3 bases: TGTGCCAGCTCACCCCGGACTAGCGGAGACAATGAGCAGTTCTTC.

This chain links TRBV5-4 with TRBJ2-7; possible D gene TRBD1, 5 bases. The CDR3 has 15 residues. Germline CDR1 and CDR2: SGHNT and YYREEE (reference sequence). Between the trimmed V and J ends, which lost 0 bases and 0 bases, there was a span of 10 bases. This chain's CDR3 is CASSLGQGNSYEQYF. In DNA form, the CDR3 reads TGTGCCAGCAGCTTGGGGCAGGGTAACTCCTACGAGCAGTACTTC.

The V call is TRBV6-6, the J call TRBJ1-5; TRBD1 matches at 8 bases. CDR3 length: 14 amino acids. Germline V gene data show CDR1 as MNHNY and CDR2 as SVGAGI (reference sequence). With V trimmed by 8 bases and J by 1 base, 4 bases remained unmatched. The CDR3 is CASGQGGSNQPQHF. As DNA, the CDR3 is TGTGCCAGCGGACAGGGCGGAAGCAATCAGCCCCAGCATTTT.

The genes are TRBV7-2 and TRBJ1-2; D gene uncertain. The CDR3 contains 14 residues. V lost 1 base and J 2 bases, leaving 8 bases between the germline ends. The germline V gene encodes CDR1 SGHTA and CDR2 FQGNSA. DNA of the CDR3: TGTGCCAGCAGCTTAGGGCCAGGAAACTATGGCTACACCTTC. The encoded protein is CASSLGPGNYGYTF. The whole variable domain, filled in from reference TRBV7-2 and TRBJ1-2, reads GAGVSQSPSNKVTEKGKDVELRCDPISGHTALYWYRQSLGQGLEFLIYFQGNSAPDKSGLPSDRFSAERTGGSVSTLTIQRTQQEDSAVYLCASSLGPGNYGYTFGSGTRLTVV.

In its sample, this clone was seen once. The rearrangement joins TRBV6-5 to TRBJ2-7; no definite D call. The CDR3 extends over 12 amino acids. CDR1 is MNHEY, CDR2 SVGAGI, per germline. The V gene lost 5 bases and the J gene lost 2 bases, with 7 bases spanning the gap. This CDR3 reads CASSRTPYEQYF. Here the CDR3 DNA reads TGTGCCAGCAGTCGGACCCCCTACGAGCAGTACTTC.

CDR3 sequence reads: CAISTGTTTYNEQFF. As DNA, the CDR3 is TGTGCCATCAGCACCGGGACTACGACCTACAATGAGCAGTTCTTC. The chain combines TRBV10-3 with TRBJ2-1; 7 bases are shared with TRBD2. Looked up from germline, CDR1 is ENHRY and CDR2 is SYGVKD. V was clipped by 6 bases and J by 2 bases; unmatched bases: 7. The CDR3 contains 15 residues.

V usage is TRBV6-6 and J usage is TRBJ1-4; no firm D call. This CDR3 spans 16 amino acids. The V end was cut by 1 base, the J end by 0 bases, with 9 bases between. Germline-derived CDR1 and CDR2 are MNHNY and SVGAGI (reference sequence). CDR3 nucleotide sequence: TGTGCCAGCAGTTACTACGGGCCCACAACTAATGAAAAACTGTTTTTT. Translated: CASSYYGPTTNEKLFF.

This sequence joins TRBV7-2 and TRBJ1-2, with D tentatively TRBD1 (6 bases). CDR1 SGHTA and CDR2 FQGNSA come from the germline V gene. CDR3 length equals 15 residues. V dropped 1 base and J dropped 4 bases, with 13 bases sitting between them. CDR3 sequence reads: CASSLGGARGYGYTF. The DNA for the CDR3 is TGTGCCAGCAGCTTAGGGGGGGCGCGCGGCTATGGCTACACCTTC.

The rearrangement links TRBV28 to TRBJ2-3, with TRBD2 matching over 8 bases. The germline gives CDR1 MDHEN, CDR2 SYDVKM. This CDR3 comprises 16 residues. V lost 4 bases and J lost 6; bases outside the gene matches: 12. CDR3 bases: TGTGCCAGCAGTTACGCGGGGGGCCCATTGGTGGATACGCAGTATTTT. The encoded protein is CASSYAGGPLVDTQYF. Using reference TRBV28 and TRBJ2-3 for the parts outside the CDR3, the full variable domain is DVKVTQSSRYLVKRTGEKVFLECVQDMDHENMFWYRQDPGLGLRLIYFSYDVKMKEKGDIPEGYSVSREKKERFSLILESASTNQTSMYLCASSYAGGPLVDTQYFGPGTRLTVL.

This chain joins TRBV7-8 and TRBJ2-7; 9 nucleotides line up with TRBD1. This CDR3 has 14 residues. From germline, CDR1 is SGHVS and CDR2 FQNEAQ. V was pared by 8 bases and J by 6 bases, with 11 bases of the junction left unmatched. DNA for the CDR3: TGTGCCAGCGGACAGGGGATAATTCCGTCCGAGCAGTACTTC. Its protein is CASGQGIIPSEQYF.

The chain is built from TRBV18 and TRBJ2-7; tentative D call: TRBD2 (5 bases). Between the trimmed V and J ends, which lost 8 bases and 2 bases, there was a span of 10 bases. The CDR3 totals 12 residues. The germline V gene encodes CDR1 KGHSH and CDR2 LQKENI. The CDR3 bases are TGTGCCAGCAAGGAGGCCGCCTACGAGCAGTACTTC. Translated, it gives CASKEAAYEQYF. Looking up the rest from reference TRBV18 and TRBJ2-7 gives the full variable domain: NAGVMQNPRHLVRRRGQEARLRCSPMKGHSHVYWYRQLPEEGLKFMVYLQKENIIDESGMPKERFSAEFPKEGPSILRIQQVVRGDSAAYFCASKEAAYEQYFGPGTRLTVT.

In its sample, this clone was seen a few times. The chain combines TRBV6-5 with TRBJ2-1, with D perhaps TRBD2 (7 bases). CDR1 and CDR2 (germline): MNHEY, SVGAGI. This CDR3 is 15 amino acids long. With 4 bases removed from V and 4 bases from J, the gap between germline ends came to 14 bases. CDR3 protein: CASSLRGGTYNEQFF. Written as DNA, the CDR3 is TGTGCCAGCAGTTTGAGGGGGGGTACGTACAATGAGCAGTTCTTC.

This clone was counted a single time. The chain carries TRBV6-7 and TRBJ2-6; D gene unclear. TRBV6-7 qualifies as an ORF whose function is uncertain. The CDR3 is 19 residues long. Between the trimmed V and J ends, which lost 5 bases and 5 bases, there was a span of 25 bases. The CDR3 protein is CASSRPERIYKSRANVLTF. The CDR3 DNA follows: TGTGCCAGCAGTCGACCTGAGCGTATTTACAAAAGTCGGGCCAACGTCCTGACTTTC.

J is TRBJ2-5 and V is TRBV5-1, with 12 bases matching TRBD1. Germline CDR1 and CDR2: SGHRS and YFSETQ. The junction had 6 bases not matched to a gene; V was cut back by 4 bases and J by 5 bases. The CDR3 is 15 amino acids. The CDR3: CASSTGTGGRETQYF. CDR3 sequence (DNA): TGCGCCAGCAGCACGGGGACAGGGGGCCGGGAGACCCAGTACTTC.

The V and J genes are TRBV7-2 and TRBJ1-1; unclear D gene. The germline CDR1 and CDR2 sequences are SGHTA and FQGNSA. The CDR3 extends over 16 amino acids. V was clipped by 3 bases and J by 0 bases, with 14 bases between them. CDR3 residues: CASSFGKGYMNTEAFF. In DNA, the CDR3 is TGTGCCAGCAGCTTTGGGAAGGGCTACATGAACACTGAAGCTTTCTTT.

The chain couples TRBV18 to TRBJ1-1; no clear D. The CDR3 totals 14 residues. Per the germline V gene, CDR1 is KGHSH and CDR2 is LQKENI. V lost 2 bases and J lost 4, with 11 bases in between. Written as DNA, the CDR3 is TGTGCCAGCTCACCAGGATCAGGTGCCACTGAAGCTTTCTTT. Amino acid sequence: CASSPGSGATEAFF.

V gene TRBV28 combines with J gene TRBJ2-3; the D call may be TRBD1 or TRBD2 (5 bases each). The CDR3 consists of 16 residues. Germline assignment: CDR1 MDHEN and CDR2 SYDVKM. With 5 bases removed from V and 0 bases from J, the gap between germline ends came to 15 bases. DNA for the CDR3: TGTGCCAGCAGTGGAACGTGGGGGACGAGCACAGATACGCAGTATTTT. Its translation is CASSGTWGTSTDTQYF.